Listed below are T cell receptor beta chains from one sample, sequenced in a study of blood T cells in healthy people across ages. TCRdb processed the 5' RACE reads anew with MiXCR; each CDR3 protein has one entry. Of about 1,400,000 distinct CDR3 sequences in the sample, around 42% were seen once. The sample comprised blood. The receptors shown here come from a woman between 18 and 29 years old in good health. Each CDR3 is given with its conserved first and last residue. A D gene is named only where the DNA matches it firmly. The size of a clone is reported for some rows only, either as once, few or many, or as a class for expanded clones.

CAISESPSTGYEAFF TGTGCCATCAGTGAGTCCCCGTCGACAGGGTATGAAGCTTTCTTT . TRBJ1-1 TRBV10-3 TRBD1
CASSGGQLIYGYTF TGTGCCAGCAGCGGGGGGCAGCTCATCTATGGCTACACCTTC few TRBJ1-2 TRBV7-9 .
CASSLNSQYEQYF TGTGCCAGCAGCTTGAATTCGCAGTACGAGCAGTACTTC . TRBJ2-7 TRBV5-4 .
CASTQVGGTDNEQYF TGTGCCAGCACCCAGGTCGGGGGCACGGACAATGAGCAGTACTTC . TRBJ2-7 TRBV7-9 .
CASDQSTGPHNEQFF TGTGCCAGCGATCAATCCACGGGACCCCACAATGAGCAGTTCTTC . TRBJ2-1 TRBV7-9 .
CASSSLRGGSDTQYF TGTGCCAGCAGTTCATTGCGGGGGGGCTCAGATACGCAGTATTTT . TRBJ2-3 TRBV28 TRBD2
CASSLRGGVDTEAFF TGTGCCAGCTCACTTCGAGGGGGAGTCGACACTGAAGCTTTCTTT . TRBJ1-1 TRBV18 .
CAISELDRGLGYEQYF TGTGCCATCAGTGAGCTCGACAGGGGGTTAGGGTACGAGCAGTACTTC . TRBJ2-7 TRBV10-3 TRBD1
CATMGPQNTEAFF TGTGCCACAATGGGACCGCAGAACACTGAAGCTTTCTTT . TRBJ1-1 TRBV2 .
CASSLSSGRGVGEQYF TGTGCCAGCAGTTTATCTAGCGGGAGGGGAGTGGGAGAGCAGTACTTC . TRBJ2-5 TRBV27 TRBD2
CASKERGAGNEQFF TGTGCCAGCAAAGAGCGGGGGGCGGGGAATGAGCAGTTCTTC . TRBJ2-1 TRBV27 TRBD2
CASSLGSSSYNEQYF TGTGCCAGCAGCTTAGGTAGCAGCTCCTACAATGAGCAGTACTTC many TRBJ2-7 TRBV7-2 .
CASKNPGSSSYNEQFF TGTGCCAGCAAGAACCCAGGATCAAGCTCCTACAATGAGCAGTTCTTC few TRBJ2-1 TRBV6-6 .
CASQAESPLHF TGTGCCAGCCAAGCCGAGTCACCCCTCCACTTT . TRBJ1-6 TRBV6-1 .
CASMSGQGAISNQPQHF TGTGCCAGCATGTCGGGACAGGGGGCTATTAGCAATCAGCCCCAGCATTTT once TRBJ1-5 TRBV6-1 TRBD1
CASEGAGPNNEQFF TGTGCCAGCGAGGGGGCCGGACCGAACAATGAGCAGTTCTTC . TRBJ2-1 TRBV27 TRBD1
CASRKTSGTDTQYF TGTGCCAGCAGGAAGACTAGCGGCACAGATACGCAGTATTTT . TRBJ2-3 TRBV2 TRBD2
CASSPGWKLLTDTQYF TGTGCCAGCAGCCCCGGATGGAAACTTCTCACAGATACGCAGTATTTT few TRBJ2-3 TRBV4-2 .
CASSQGLVGAYEQYF TGTGCCAGCAGTCAGGGACTAGTGGGGGCGTACGAGCAGTACTTC . TRBJ2-7 TRBV27 TRBD2
CASSPTPWGEQYF TGTGCCAGCTCACCCACACCCTGGGGCGAGCAGTACTTC few TRBJ2-7 TRBV18 .
CASLHRGNEAFF TGTGCCAGCCTCCACCGGGGCAATGAAGCTTTCTTT few TRBJ1-1 TRBV6-1 .
CASSVAGSYGYTF TGTGCCAGCAGCGTAGCTGGGAGCTATGGCTACACCTTC many TRBJ1-2 TRBV6-1 .
CASSPSGRSQGGEQFF TGTGCCAGCAGTCCTAGCGGGAGGTCCCAGGGTGGTGAGCAGTTCTTC . TRBJ2-1 TRBV12-3/TRBV12-4 TRBD2
CASRSPSGVNEQFF TGTGCCAGCAGGTCCCCCTCCGGGGTCAATGAGCAGTTCTTC . TRBJ2-1 TRBV28 .
CASRRLAGGLDGELFF TGTGCCAGCAGACGACTAGCGGGGGGGCTGGACGGGGAGCTGTTTTTT . TRBJ2-2 TRBV6-5 TRBD2
CASSLRSIGTDTQYF TGTGCCAGCAGTTTACGATCTATAGGCACAGATACGCAGTATTTT few TRBJ2-3 TRBV28 .
CASSQDLGRDYEQYF TGTGCCAGCAGCCAAGACTTGGGCAGGGATTACGAGCAGTACTTC few TRBJ2-7 TRBV4-2 .
CASSLAGAINEQFF TGTGCCAGCAGTTTAGCGGGGGCCATCAATGAGCAGTTCTTC . TRBJ2-1 TRBV7-8 TRBD2
CASSLERGGDHTEAFF TGTGCCAGCAGTTTAGAGCGGGGGGGGGACCACACTGAAGCTTTCTTT . TRBJ1-1 TRBV12-3/TRBV12-4 .
CSARSKFYEQYF TGCAGTGCTAGGTCCAAATTCTACGAGCAGTACTTC . TRBJ2-7 TRBV20-1 .
CASMKTDTQYF TGTGCCAGCATGAAGACAGATACGCAGTATTTT few TRBJ2-3 TRBV3-1 .
CASSQVPWGPNYGYTF TGTGCCAGCAGCCAAGTCCCATGGGGCCCTAACTATGGCTACACCTTC few TRBJ1-2 TRBV3-1 .
CASSSNPQGTTEAFF TGTGCCAGCAGTTCAAATCCCCAGGGGACCACTGAAGCTTTCTTT . TRBJ1-1 TRBV28 .
CASRPAWDGDNEQFF TGTGCCAGCAGACCAGCGTGGGACGGAGACAATGAGCAGTTCTTC few TRBJ2-1 TRBV12-3/TRBV12-4 .
CASSLVRTSGRALDEQYF TGTGCCAGCAGCTTAGTTCGTACTAGCGGGAGGGCCCTCGATGAGCAGTACTTC . TRBJ2-5 TRBV7-9 TRBD2
CASSSGPGTGMNTEAFF TGCGCCAGCAGCTCCGGTCCCGGGACAGGAATGAACACTGAAGCTTTCTTT . TRBJ1-1 TRBV5-1 TRBD1
CSVEITRGYEQYF TGCAGCGTTGAAATTACGAGGGGTTACGAGCAGTACTTC few TRBJ2-7 TRBV29-1 .
CASSLVLASGSYEQYF TGCGCCAGCAGCTTGGTTTTGGCTAGCGGATCCTACGAGCAGTACTTC few TRBJ2-7 TRBV5-1 TRBD2
CASSQPYPTSGADNEQFF TGTGCCAGCAGCCAGCCTTACCCAACTAGCGGGGCCGACAATGAGCAGTTCTTC few TRBJ2-1 TRBV4-2 TRBD2
CASSFPPTGGPSYNEQFF TGTGCCAGCAGTTTCCCCCCTACCGGGGGACCCTCCTACAATGAGCAGTTCTTC . TRBJ2-1 TRBV28 .
CASKDAGTSYNEQFF TGTGCCAGCAAAGACGCCGGGACAAGCTACAATGAGCAGTTCTTC few TRBJ2-1 TRBV6-1 .
CASSSGTDYEQYF TGTGCCAGCAGTTCCGGGACAGACTACGAGCAGTACTTC many TRBJ2-7 TRBV7-9 TRBD1
CASSPAGTGGRGELFF TGTGCCAGCAGCCCCGCGGGGACAGGGGGCCGCGGGGAGCTGTTTTTT . TRBJ2-2 TRBV7-8 TRBD1
CSAPTRVETQYF TGCAGTGCCCCGACTAGAGTAGAGACCCAGTACTTC few TRBJ2-5 TRBV20-1 .
CASSVGYGNYNEQFF TGTGCCAGCAGCGTAGGGTACGGGAATTACAATGAGCAGTTCTTC few TRBJ2-1 TRBV9 .
CAKTPVSDQPQHF TGTGCCAAGACCCCCGTCAGCGATCAGCCCCAGCATTTT . TRBJ1-5 TRBV6-5 .
CASSSGTGLSYEQYF TGTGCCAGCAGCTCCGGGACGGGCCTCTCCTACGAGCAGTACTTC many TRBJ2-7 TRBV7-9 .
CASSDPLGSYNEQFF TGTGCCAGCAGTGATCCCCTCGGCTCTTACAATGAGCAGTTCTTC . TRBJ2-1 TRBV25-1 .
CASSLRQINQPQHF TGCGCCAGCAGCCTTCGACAGATCAATCAGCCCCAGCATTTT . TRBJ1-5 TRBV4-1 .
CASSLVPGMSYNEQFF TGCGCCAGCAGCTTGGTTCCGGGTATGTCCTACAATGAGCAGTTCTTC . TRBJ2-1 TRBV5-1 .
CSAREGSLNNSPLHF TGCAGTGCTAGAGAAGGGAGCCTTAATAATTCACCCCTCCACTTT . TRBJ1-6 TRBV20-1 .
CASSPGAGGELFF TGTGCCAGCAGTCCCGGGGCTGGGGGGGAGCTGTTTTTT . TRBJ2-2 TRBV25-1 .
CVSSSRGSGSSLAKNIQYF TGTGTCAGCAGTTCCCGGGGTAGCGGGTCATCTCTAGCCAAAAACATTCAGTACTTC once TRBJ2-4 TRBV28 TRBD2
CASSLPSGLADTQYF TGTGCCAGCAGTTTGCCTAGCGGACTCGCAGATACGCAGTATTTT . TRBJ2-3 TRBV28 TRBD2
CSITTSNTGELFF TGCAGTATCACGACCTCGAACACCGGGGAGCTGTTTTTT . TRBJ2-2 TRBV20-1 .
CASSESEDREFGGYTF TGTGCCAGCAGTGAATCCGAGGACAGGGAGTTTGGCGGCTACACCTTC few TRBJ1-2 TRBV25-1 TRBD1
CASSPGTAGVIQETQYF TGTGCCAGCAGCCCTGGCACGGCAGGGGTGATCCAAGAGACCCAGTACTTC few TRBJ2-5 TRBV5-5 .
CASSPQGPYMNTEAFF TGTGCCAGCAGTCCACAGGGTCCATATATGAACACTGAAGCTTTCTTT . TRBJ1-1 TRBV12-3/TRBV12-4 .
CASSLLDEGYEQYF TGTGCCAGCAGCCTTCTCGACGAAGGCTACGAGCAGTACTTC . TRBJ2-7 TRBV7-9 .
CAISESGSLAGVADTQYF TGTGCCATCAGTGAGTCCGGGTCTCTAGCGGGAGTGGCAGATACGCAGTATTTT . TRBJ2-3 TRBV10-3 TRBD2